The clone carrying this TCR beta chain has only a few counts. No antigen is known for it. These data originate in a study of T-cell reconstitution after alpha-beta-depleted transplantation in children. Study-level points and caveats: Where alpha-beta T cells came from about two months after transplant was reportedly several hundred expanded graft clones. One year after transplant, T-cell counts and diversity came mostly from newly produced T cells. High day-60 TCRbeta diversity in some patients came from surviving recipient T cells and thymic progenitors.

Unique molecular identifiers tagged the TCRbeta library. Each CDR3 protein gets one entry after TCRdb re-called the PCR reads with MiXCR. The table includes about 900,000 distinct CDR3 sequences, roughly 29% detected once. Per germline, CDR1 SGHVS and CDR2 FNYEAQ. The V and J ends lost 8 bases and 2 bases respectively, with 11 bases between them. The CDR3 sequence is 13 residues long. This receptor was identified in a boy less than two years old who had a stem cell transplant for SCID, so the T cells may come from the graft donor. Material: PBMCs, mostly from graft donor cells, obtained 360 days after TCRalphabeta/CD19-depleted stem cell transplant. The chain links TRBV7-6 to TRBJ2-3; a weak D match, TRBD1 (5 bases). Written as DNA, the CDR3 is TGTGCCAGCCAGGGTCCGAACACAGATACGCAGTATTTT. It yields the protein CASQGPNTDTQYF.